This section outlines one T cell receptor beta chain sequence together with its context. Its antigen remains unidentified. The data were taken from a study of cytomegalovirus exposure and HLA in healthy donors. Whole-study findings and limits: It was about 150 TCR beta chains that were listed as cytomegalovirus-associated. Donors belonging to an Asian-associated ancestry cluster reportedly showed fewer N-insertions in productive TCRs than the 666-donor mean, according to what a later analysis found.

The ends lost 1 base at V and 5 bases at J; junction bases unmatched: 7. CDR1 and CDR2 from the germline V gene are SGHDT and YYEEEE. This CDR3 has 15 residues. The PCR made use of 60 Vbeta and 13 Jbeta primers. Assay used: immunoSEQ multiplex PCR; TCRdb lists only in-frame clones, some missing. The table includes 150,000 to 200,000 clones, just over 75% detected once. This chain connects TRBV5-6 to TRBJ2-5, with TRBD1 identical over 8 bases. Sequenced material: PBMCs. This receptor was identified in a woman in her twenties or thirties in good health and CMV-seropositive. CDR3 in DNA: TGTGCCAGCAGCTTGAAAGGGACAGGCCTCGAGACCCAGTACTTC. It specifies CASSLKGTGLETQYF.